This TCR beta chain was obtained from a study of CD8 T cells in ankylosing spondylitis. Points from the study as a whole: Disease-associated clones were CD8+ and fairly uncommon in peripheral blood. Some of these motif variants have turned up before, in reports on reactive arthritis synovial fluid and blood. Seemingly characteristic of ankylosing spondylitis blood was a TCR beta motif consisting of several highly homologous variants. Reportedly, matched ankylosing spondylitis synovial fluid was significantly enriched for disease-linked clones.

This clonotype was seen more than once but under ten times. As yet, its antigen is unknown. TCRdb reprocessed the 5' RACE reads via MiXCR and lists one record per CDR3 protein. The sample records about 840,000 distinct CDR3 sequences, roughly 12% being singletons. The sample taken for sequencing was blood, either unsorted or a sorted T cell fraction (not recorded which). The receptor was isolated from a male donor with ankylosing spondylitis.

CDR3 sequence (DNA): TGCAGTGCCAACAGGGGGGACGAAAAACTGTTTTTT. Its translation: CSANRGDEKLFF. The rearrangement joins TRBV20-1 to TRBJ1-4; 8 bases are a match to TRBD1. The length of the CDR3 is 12 residues. Germline V gene data show CDR1 as DFQATT and CDR2 as SNEGSKA (reference sequence). After removal of 6 bases from V and 8 bases from J, the junction contained 5 bases not matched to a gene.